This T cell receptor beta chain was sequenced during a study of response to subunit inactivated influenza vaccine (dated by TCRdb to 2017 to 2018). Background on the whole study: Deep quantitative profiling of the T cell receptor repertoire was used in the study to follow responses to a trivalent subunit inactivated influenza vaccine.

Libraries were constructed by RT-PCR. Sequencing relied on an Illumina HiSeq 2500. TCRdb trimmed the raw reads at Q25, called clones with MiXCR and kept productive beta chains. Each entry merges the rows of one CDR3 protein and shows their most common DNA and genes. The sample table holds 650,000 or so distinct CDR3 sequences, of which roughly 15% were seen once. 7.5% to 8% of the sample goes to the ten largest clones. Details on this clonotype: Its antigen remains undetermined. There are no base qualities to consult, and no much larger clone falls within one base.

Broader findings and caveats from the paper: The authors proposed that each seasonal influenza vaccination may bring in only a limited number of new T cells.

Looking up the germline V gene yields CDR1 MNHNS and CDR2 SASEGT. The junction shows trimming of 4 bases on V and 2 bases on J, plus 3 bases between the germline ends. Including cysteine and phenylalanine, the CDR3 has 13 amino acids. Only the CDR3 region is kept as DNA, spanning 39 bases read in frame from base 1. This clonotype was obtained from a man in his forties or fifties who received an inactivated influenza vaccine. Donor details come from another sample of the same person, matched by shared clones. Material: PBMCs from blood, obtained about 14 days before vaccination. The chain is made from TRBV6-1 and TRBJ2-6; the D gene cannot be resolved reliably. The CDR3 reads CASSVPGANVLTF. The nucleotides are TGTGCCAGCAGTGTCCCTGGGGCCAACGTCCTGACTTTC.